This T cell receptor beta chain was recorded in a study of blood T cell repertoires in COVID-19. Whole-study context: Sources were T cells, B-cell-depleted T cells, or PBMCs; the material itself was cDNA or gDNA.

Sequencing used immunoSEQ multiplex PCR; TCRdb keeps in-frame clones, though not all of them. The table lists about 28,000 clones, over 75% of them singletons, with around 8% in the top ten. Germline values: CDR1 MDHEN, CDR2 SYDVKM. The V and J ends lost 5 bases and 5 bases, in that order; junction bases with no gene match: 11. The CDR3 length is 16 residues. The chain employs TRBV28 and TRBJ2-7, with 11 nucleotides matching TRBD2. Source material: peripheral blood. The clonotype originates from a man in his 60s with COVID-19, enrolled during active disease. CDR3 nucleotide sequence: TGTGCCAGCAGTCGCGCGGGCCTAGCGGGAGGCCACGAGCAGTACTTC. Protein product: CASSRAGLAGGHEQYF.